Described below is a single T cell receptor (beta chain) sequence and its context. The antigen remains unidentified. This sample stems from a study of PD-1 blockade in classical Hodgkin lymphoma. Study information: Patients got intravenous nivolumab 3 mg/kg every 2 weeks.

The table came from immunoSEQ multiplex PCR; TCRdb's copy has only in-frame clones and leaves some out. The sample records about 93,000 clones, about four fifths being singletons. V was clipped by 10 bases and J by 3 bases, with 18 bases between them. Per germline, CDR1 MNHNS and CDR2 SASEGT. This CDR3 contains 15 residues. Each of the patients experienced relapse following autologous stem cell transplantation, and their brentuximab vedotin exposure differed. Findings of the study overall: Similar baseline diversity was found in complete responders and newly diagnosed patients. Later analyses included only patients treated at least 1 year post-ASCT. The causes of the repertoire differences, possibly disease activity or prior therapy, remain undefined.

This chain joins TRBV6-1 and TRBJ2-2; a possible D gene is TRBD1 (6 bases). This sequence originates from a human donor with classical Hodgkin lymphoma. The sample was peripheral blood mononuclear cells (PBMCs), taken before the second cycle of nivolumab. The CDR3 region is CAILGHNRDTGELFF. Written as DNA, the CDR3 is TGTGCCATCCTGGGTCACAACAGGGACACCGGGGAGCTGTTTTTT.